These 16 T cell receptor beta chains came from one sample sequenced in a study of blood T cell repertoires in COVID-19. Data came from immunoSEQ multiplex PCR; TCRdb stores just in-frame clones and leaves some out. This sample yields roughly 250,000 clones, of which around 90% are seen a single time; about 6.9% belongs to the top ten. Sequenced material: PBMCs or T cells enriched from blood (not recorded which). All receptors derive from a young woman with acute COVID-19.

CDR3: CASSNGQGSQPQHF. The CDR3 DNA reads TGTGCCAGTAGTAATGGACAGGGCTCCCAGCCCCAGCATTTT. The chain couples TRBV19 to TRBJ1-5, with 8 bases lining up with TRBD1. CDR1 is LNHDA and CDR2 is SQIVND in the germline V gene (reference sequence). Trimming removed 4 bases from V and 7 bases from J; junction bases left unmatched: 6. This CDR3 contains 14 residues.

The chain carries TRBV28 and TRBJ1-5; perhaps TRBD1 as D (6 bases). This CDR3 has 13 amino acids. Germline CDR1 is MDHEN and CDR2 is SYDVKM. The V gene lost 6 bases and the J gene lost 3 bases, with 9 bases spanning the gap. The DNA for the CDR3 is TGTGCCAGCAGAAGGGACACCAATCAGCCCCAGCATTTT. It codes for CASRRDTNQPQHF.

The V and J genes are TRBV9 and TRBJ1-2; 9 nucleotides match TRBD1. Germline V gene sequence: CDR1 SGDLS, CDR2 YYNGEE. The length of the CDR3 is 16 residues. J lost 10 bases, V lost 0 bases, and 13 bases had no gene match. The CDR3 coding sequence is TGTGCCAGCAGCGTAGCTTGGGGCACAGGGGGCTTAGTCTACACCTTC. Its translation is CASSVAWGTGGLVYTF. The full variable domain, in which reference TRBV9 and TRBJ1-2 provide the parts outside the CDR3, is DSGVTQTPKHLITATGQRVTLRCSPRSGDLSVYWYQQSLDQGLQFLIQYYNGEERAKGNILERFSAQQFPDLHSELNLSSLELGDSALYFCASSVAWGTGGLVYTFGSGTRLTVV.

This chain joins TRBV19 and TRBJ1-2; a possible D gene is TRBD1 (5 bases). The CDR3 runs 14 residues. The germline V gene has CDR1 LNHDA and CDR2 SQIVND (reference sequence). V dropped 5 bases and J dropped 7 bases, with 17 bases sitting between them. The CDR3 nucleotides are TGTGCCAGTAGTGGGGAAAGGGGACTATTTGGCTACACCTTC. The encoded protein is CASSGERGLFGYTF.

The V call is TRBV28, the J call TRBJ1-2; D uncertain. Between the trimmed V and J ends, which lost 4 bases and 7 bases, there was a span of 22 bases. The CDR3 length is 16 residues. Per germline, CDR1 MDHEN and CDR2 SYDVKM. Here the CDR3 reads CASSSTAASGFGGYTF. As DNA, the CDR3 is TGTGCCAGCAGTTCCACCGCGGCCTCGGGATTCGGTGGCTACACCTTC.

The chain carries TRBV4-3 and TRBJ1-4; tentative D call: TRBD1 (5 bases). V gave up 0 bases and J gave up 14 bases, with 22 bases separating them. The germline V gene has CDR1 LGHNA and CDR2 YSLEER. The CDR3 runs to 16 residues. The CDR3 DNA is TGCGCCAGCAGCCAAGATGGCGGGGCACCTCCCTGGGGTCTGTTTTTT. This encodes CASSQDGGAPPWGLFF.

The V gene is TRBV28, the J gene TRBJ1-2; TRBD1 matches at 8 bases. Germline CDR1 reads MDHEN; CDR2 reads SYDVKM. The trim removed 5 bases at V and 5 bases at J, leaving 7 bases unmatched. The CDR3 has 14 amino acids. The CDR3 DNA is TGTGCCAGCAGTCACCGGACAGGGAGATATGGCTACACCTTC. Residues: CASSHRTGRYGYTF.

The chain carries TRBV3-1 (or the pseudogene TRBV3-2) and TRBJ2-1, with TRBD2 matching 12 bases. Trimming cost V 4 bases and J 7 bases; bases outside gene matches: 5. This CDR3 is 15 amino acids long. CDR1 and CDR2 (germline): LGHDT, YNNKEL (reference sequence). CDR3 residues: CASSLLAGGRNEQFF. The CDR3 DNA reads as TGTGCCAGCAGCCTCCTAGCGGGGGGGCGGAATGAGCAGTTCTTC.

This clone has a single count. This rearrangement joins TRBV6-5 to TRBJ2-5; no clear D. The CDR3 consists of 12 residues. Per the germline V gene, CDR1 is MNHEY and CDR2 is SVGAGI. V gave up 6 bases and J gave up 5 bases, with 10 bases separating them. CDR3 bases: TGTGCCAGCAGGCGGATTCTTGAGACCCAGTACTTC. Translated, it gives CASRRILETQYF.

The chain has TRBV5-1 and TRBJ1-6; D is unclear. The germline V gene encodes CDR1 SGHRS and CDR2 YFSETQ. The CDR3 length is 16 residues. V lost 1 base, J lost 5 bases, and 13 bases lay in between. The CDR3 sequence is CASSLSPAEDNSPLHF. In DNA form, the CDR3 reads TGCGCCAGCAGCTTGAGTCCCGCAGAAGATAATTCACCCCTCCACTTT.

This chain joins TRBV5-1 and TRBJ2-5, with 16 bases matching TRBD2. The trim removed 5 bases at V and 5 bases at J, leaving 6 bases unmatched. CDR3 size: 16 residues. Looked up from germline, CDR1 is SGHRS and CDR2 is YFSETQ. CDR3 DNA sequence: TGCGCCAGCAGGGGACTAGCGGGAGGGCATTTCGAGACCCAGTACTTC. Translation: CASRGLAGGHFETQYF. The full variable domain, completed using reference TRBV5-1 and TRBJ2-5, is KAGVTQTPRYLIKTRGQQVTLSCSPISGHRSVSWYQQTPGQGLQFLFEYFSETQRNKGNFPGRFSGRQFSNSRSEMNVSTLELGDSALYLCASRGLAGGHFETQYFGPGTRLLVL.

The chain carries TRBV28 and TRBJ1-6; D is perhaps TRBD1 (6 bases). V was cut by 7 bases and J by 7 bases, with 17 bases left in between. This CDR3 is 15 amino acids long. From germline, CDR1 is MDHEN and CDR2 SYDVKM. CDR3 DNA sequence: TGTGCCAGCAAACAGGGACCGGTGGGCAATTCACCCCTCCACTTT. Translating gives CASKQGPVGNSPLHF.

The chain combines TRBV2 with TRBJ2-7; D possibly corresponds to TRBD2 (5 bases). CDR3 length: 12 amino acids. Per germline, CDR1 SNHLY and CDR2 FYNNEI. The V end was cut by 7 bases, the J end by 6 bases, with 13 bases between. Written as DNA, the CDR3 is TGTGCCAGCAAACTAGAGTCTGGCGAGCAGTACTTC. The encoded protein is CASKLESGEQYF. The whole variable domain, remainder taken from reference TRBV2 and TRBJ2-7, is EPEVTQTPSHQVTQMGQEVILRCVPISNHLYFYWYRQILGQKVEFLVSFYNNEISEKSEIFDDQFSVERPDGSNFTLKIRSTKLEDSAMYFCASKLESGEQYFGPGTRLTVT.

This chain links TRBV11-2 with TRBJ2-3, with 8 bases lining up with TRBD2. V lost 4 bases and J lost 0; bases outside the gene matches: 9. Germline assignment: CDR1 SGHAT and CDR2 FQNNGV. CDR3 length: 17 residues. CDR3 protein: CASSWGGSGTSTDTQYF. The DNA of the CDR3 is TGTGCCAGCAGCTGGGGGGGTAGCGGGACTAGCACAGATACGCAGTATTTT.

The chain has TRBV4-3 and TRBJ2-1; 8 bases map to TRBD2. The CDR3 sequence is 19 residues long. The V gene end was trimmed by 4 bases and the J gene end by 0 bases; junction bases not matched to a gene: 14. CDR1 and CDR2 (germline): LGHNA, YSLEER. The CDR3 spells CASSRAVAGTFSSYNEQFF. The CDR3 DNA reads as TGCGCCAGCAGCCGAGCCGTAGCGGGGACCTTTAGCTCCTACAATGAGCAGTTCTTC.

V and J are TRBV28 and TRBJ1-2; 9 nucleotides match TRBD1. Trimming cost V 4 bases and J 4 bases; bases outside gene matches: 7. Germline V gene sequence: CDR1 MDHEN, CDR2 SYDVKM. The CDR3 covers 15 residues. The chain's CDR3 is CASSSGTGRFYGYTF. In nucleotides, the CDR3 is TGTGCCAGCAGTTCGGGGACAGGGCGATTCTATGGCTACACCTTC.